One sample yielded the 8 T cell receptor beta chains listed below, sequenced in a study of patients and donors after allogeneic stem cell transplantation. TCRdb used MiXCR to reprocess the RT-PCR reads, holding one entry per CDR3 protein. Among tens of thousands of distinct CDR3 sequences, nearly 7% were seen once, and the ten largest hold roughly 36%. The specimen was blood, either unsorted or a sorted T cell fraction (not recorded which). The receptors come from a human donor who was either an allogeneic HSCT recipient or a stem cell or donor lymphocyte infusion donor (not recorded which). It is not recorded whose cells these are; they may come from a transplant donor.

In its sample, this clonotype was seen many times. J is TRBJ2-7 and V is TRBV10-3; 9 bases are a match to TRBD1. V gave up 2 bases and J gave up 5 bases; unmatched junction bases: 10. The CDR3 runs to 16 residues. Per germline, CDR1 ENHRY and CDR2 SYGVKD. The CDR3 reads CAISEPGQGVKDEQYF. The CDR3 coding sequence is TGTGCCATCAGTGAGCCGGGACAGGGCGTTAAGGACGAGCAGTACTTC.

The chain carries TRBV27 and TRBJ2-3; maybe TRBD2 (6 bases). CDR3 size: 14 residues. The V end was cut by 5 bases, the J end by 3 bases, with 12 bases between. Germline V gives CDR1 MNHEY, CDR2 SMNVEV (reference sequence). Here the CDR3 DNA reads TGTGCCAGCAGTAACCGACTAGAGACAGATACGCAGTATTTT. Amino acid sequence: CASSNRLETDTQYF.

This clonotype has more than one count but fewer than ten. The V gene is TRBV13, the J gene TRBJ2-2; D gene ambiguous. Germline V lookup: CDR1 PRHDT, CDR2 FYEKMQ (reference sequence). Trimming shortened V by 5 bases and J by 0 bases, and 13 bases separated the two germline ends. The CDR3 extends over 16 amino acids. The DNA of the CDR3 is TGTGCCAGCAGCCTCCGACTGGGGTCGAACACCGGGGAGCTGTTTTTT. Encoded protein: CASSLRLGSNTGELFF.

The sample holds many counts of this clonotype. The chain's CDR3 is CASSVDAWGTDTQYF. DNA for the CDR3: TGTGCCAGCAGCGTAGATGCGTGGGGCACAGATACGCAGTATTTT. The V call is TRBV9, the J call TRBJ2-3; D uncertain. Trimming took off 0 bases at V and 1 base at J, with 9 bases between the two ends. The CDR3 runs 15 residues. The germline gives CDR1 SGDLS, CDR2 YYNGEE.

The gene calls are TRBV5-4 and TRBJ2-3; 9 bases agree with TRBD2. The CDR3 is made up of 15 amino acids. Germline V gene data show CDR1 as SGHNT and CDR2 as YYREEE (reference sequence). With 3 bases clipped from V and 8 bases from J, the junction kept 10 bases outside the gene matches. CDR3 DNA sequence: TGTGCCAGCAGCTCCAAGGGCGGGAGGGCAGGTACGCAGTATTTT. This encodes CASSSKGGRAGTQYF. The whole variable domain, filled in from reference TRBV5-4 and TRBJ2-3, reads ETGVTQSPTHLIKTRGQQVTLRCSSQSGHNTVSWYQQALGQGPQFIFQYYREEENGRGNFPPRFSGLQFPNYSSELNVNALELDDSALYLCASSSKGGRAGTQYFGPGTRLTVL.

This clonotype was seen repeatedly, ten times or more. V and J are TRBV5-6 and TRBJ1-1; D is unclear. V lost 0 bases to trimming and J lost 7 bases, with 7 bases between them. This CDR3 has 12 amino acids. The germline CDR1 and CDR2 sequences are SGHDT and YYEEEE. The CDR3 here is CASSLGPLEAFF. CDR3 bases: TGTGCCAGCAGCTTGGGACCACTTGAAGCTTTCTTT.

This clonotype came up a few times. V and J are TRBV7-3 and TRBJ2-1, with a tentative D call TRBD1 (6 bases). Germline assignment: CDR1 SGHTA and CDR2 FQGTGA. V lost 5 bases and J 10 bases, leaving 18 bases between the germline ends. The CDR3 extends over 14 amino acids. The CDR3 sequence is CASSRGPRTGEQFF. CDR3 nucleotide sequence: TGTGCCAGCAGCCGGGGACCGCGAACAGGGGAGCAGTTCTTC.

The CDR3 here is CASSFRGSGSYNEQFF. The DNA for the CDR3 is TGTGCCAGCAGCTTTAGGGGTTCTGGCTCCTACAATGAGCAGTTCTTC. This rearrangement joins TRBV7-9 to TRBJ2-1; possible D gene TRBD1, 5 bases. V was clipped by 3 bases and J by 0 bases, with 12 bases between them. In germline, CDR1 is SEHNR, CDR2 FQNEAQ (reference sequence). The CDR3 runs to 16 residues. Together with reference TRBV7-9 and TRBJ2-1, the CDR3 gives the full variable domain: DTGVSQNPRHKITKRGQNVTFRCDPISEHNRLYWYRQTLGQGPEFLTYFQNEAQLEKSRLLSDRFSAERPKGSFSTLEIQRTEQGDSAMYLCASSFRGSGSYNEQFFGPGTRLTVL.